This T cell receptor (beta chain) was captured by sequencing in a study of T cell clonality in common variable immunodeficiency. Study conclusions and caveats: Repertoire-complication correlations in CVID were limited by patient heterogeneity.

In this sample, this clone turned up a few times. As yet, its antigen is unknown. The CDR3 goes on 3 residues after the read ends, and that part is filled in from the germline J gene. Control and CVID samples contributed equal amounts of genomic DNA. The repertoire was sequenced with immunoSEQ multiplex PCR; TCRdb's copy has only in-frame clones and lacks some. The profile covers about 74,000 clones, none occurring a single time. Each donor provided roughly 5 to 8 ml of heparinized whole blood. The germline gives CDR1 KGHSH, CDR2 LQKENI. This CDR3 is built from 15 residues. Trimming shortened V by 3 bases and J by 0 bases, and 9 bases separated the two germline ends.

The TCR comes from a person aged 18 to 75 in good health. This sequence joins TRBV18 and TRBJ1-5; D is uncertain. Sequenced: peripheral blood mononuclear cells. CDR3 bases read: TGTGCCAGCTCACCGCAAGGTAATAGCAATCAGCCC. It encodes CASSPQGNSNQP. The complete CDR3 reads CASSPQGNSNQPQHF.